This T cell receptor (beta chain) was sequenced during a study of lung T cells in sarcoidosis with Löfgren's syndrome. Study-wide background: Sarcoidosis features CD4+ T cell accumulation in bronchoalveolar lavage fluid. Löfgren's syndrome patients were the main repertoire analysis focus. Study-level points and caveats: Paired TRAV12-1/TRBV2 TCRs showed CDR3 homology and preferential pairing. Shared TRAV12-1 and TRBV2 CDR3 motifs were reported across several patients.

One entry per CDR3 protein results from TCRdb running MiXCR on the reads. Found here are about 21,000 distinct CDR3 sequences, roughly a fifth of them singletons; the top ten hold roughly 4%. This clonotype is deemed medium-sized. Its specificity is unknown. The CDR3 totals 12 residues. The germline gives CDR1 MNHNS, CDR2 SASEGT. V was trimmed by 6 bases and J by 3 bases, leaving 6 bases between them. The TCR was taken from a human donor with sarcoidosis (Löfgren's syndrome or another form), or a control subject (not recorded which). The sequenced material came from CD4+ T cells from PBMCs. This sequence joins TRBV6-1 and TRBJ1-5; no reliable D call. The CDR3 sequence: CASSLDNQPQHF. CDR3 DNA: TGTGCCAGCAGCCTCGACAATCAGCCCCAGCATTTT.